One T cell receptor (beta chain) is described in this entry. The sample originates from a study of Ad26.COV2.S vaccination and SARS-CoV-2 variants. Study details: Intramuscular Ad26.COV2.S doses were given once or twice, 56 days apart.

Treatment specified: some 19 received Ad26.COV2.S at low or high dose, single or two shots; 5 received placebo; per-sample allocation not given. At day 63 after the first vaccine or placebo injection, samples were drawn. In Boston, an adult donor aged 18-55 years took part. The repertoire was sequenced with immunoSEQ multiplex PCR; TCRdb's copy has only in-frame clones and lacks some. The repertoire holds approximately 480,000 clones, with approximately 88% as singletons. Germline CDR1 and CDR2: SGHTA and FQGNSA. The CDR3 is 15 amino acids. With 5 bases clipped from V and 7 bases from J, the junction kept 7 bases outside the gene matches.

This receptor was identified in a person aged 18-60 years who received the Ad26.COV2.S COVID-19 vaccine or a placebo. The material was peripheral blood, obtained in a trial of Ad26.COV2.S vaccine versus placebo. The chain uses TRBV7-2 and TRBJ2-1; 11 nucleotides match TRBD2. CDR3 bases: TGTGCCAGCAGCCCTGCTAGCGGGAGGATAAATGAGCAGTTCTTC. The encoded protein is CASSPASGRINEQFF.